This TCR beta chain is from a study of shared clonotypes between healthy human individuals. Looking at the study overall: Aged 18 to 49, the donors were a couple of women and three men.

Around 290 ng DNA, tens of thousands of T cell genomes, went into unsorted PBMC replicate PCRs. The protocol was immunoSEQ multiplex PCR, while the TCRdb copy is restricted to in-frame clones and leaves out a portion. The sample contains about 490,000 clones, about 82% of which appear only once. Trimming removed 0 bases at V and 3 bases at J, with 11 bases between. CDR1 is LNHNV and CDR2 is YYDKDF in the germline V gene (reference sequence). The CDR3 spans 15 residues. Source material: PBMCs. This TCR derives from a woman aged 40 to 50 in good health. Some clones in this sample may be carry-over from other donors' samples. The chain employs TRBV15 and TRBJ1-2; D gene unclear. CDR3 amino acids: CATSRDRRDYYGYTF. Here the CDR3 DNA reads TGTGCCACCAGCAGAGATCGTCGAGACTACTATGGCTACACCTTC.